This entry features one T cell receptor (beta chain) sequence. This sample is drawn from a study of shared clonotypes between healthy human individuals. Study information: Used for every donor were three CD4 naive, three CD4 memory, two CD8 naive and one CD8 memory plate.

V was clipped by 6 bases and J by 4 bases; unmatched bases: 5. The CDR3 runs 14 residues. CDR1 is MNHNS, CDR2 SASEGT, per germline. Some clones are missing from TCRdb's copy, which holds only in-frame ones; the method was immunoSEQ multiplex PCR. The table has around 940,000 clones, over 60% seen once. This TCR was sampled from a man aged 18 to 35 in good health. The J gene is TRBJ1-4, the V gene TRBV6-1; 7 nucleotides agree with TRBD1. The sequenced sample was memory CD4+ T cells sorted from blood. As to subset: CD45RA-negative fraction. CDR3 loop: CASRTGQNNEKLFF. The CDR3 DNA reads as TGTGCCAGCAGAACGGGACAGAATAATGAAAAACTGTTTTTT.